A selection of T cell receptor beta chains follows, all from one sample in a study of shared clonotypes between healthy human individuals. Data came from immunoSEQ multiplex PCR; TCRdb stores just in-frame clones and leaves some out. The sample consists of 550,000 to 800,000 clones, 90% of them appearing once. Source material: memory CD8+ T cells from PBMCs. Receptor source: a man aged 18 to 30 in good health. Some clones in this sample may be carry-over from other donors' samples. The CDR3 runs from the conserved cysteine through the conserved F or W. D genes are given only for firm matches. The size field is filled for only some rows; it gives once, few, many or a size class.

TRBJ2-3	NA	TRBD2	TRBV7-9	TGTGCCAGCAGCCCGGGACTAGCGGGAGGGCGTAGCACAGATACGCAGTATTTT	CASSPGLAGGRSTDTQYF
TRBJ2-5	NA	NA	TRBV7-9	TGTGCCAGCAGCTTAGATCGGAAAGAGACCCAGTACTTC	CASSLDRKETQYF
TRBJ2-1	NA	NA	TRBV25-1	TGTGCCAGCCGGTGGGCTCATGAGCAGTTCTTC	CASRWAHEQFF
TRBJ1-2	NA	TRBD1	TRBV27	TGTGCCAGCAGTCCGCGGACAGGGGCTGGAAGTGGCTACACCTTC	CASSPRTGAGSGYTF
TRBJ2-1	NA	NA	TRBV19	TGTGCCAGTTCGACGGGGTCGAGCTCCTACAATGAGCAGTTCTTC	CASSTGSSSYNEQFF
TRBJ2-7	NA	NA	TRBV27	TGTGCCAGCAGTTTGCAGAAGACGGGCGAGCAGTACTTC	CASSLQKTGEQYF
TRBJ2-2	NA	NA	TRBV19	TGTGCCAGTAGCAACCGACGGGAGCCGAACACCGGGGAGCTGTTTTTT	CASSNRREPNTGELFF
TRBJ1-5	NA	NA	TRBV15	TGTGCCACCAGCAGAACCCTGACAGAAAATAGCAATCAGCCCCAGCATTTT	CATSRTLTENSNQPQHF
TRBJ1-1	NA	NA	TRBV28	TGTGCCAGCAGTTTAGCAGGGGTGAACACTGAAGCTTTCTTT	CASSLAGVNTEAFF
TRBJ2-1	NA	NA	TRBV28	TGTGCCAGCGCTATGGGGGGCTCCTACAATGAGCAGTTCTTC	CASAMGGSYNEQFF
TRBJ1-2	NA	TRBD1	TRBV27	TGTGCCAGCAGTAACACAGGGGTTGTCTATGGCTACACCTTC	CASSNTGVVYGYTF
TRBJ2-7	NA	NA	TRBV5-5	TGTGCCAGCAGCCTCGACACCGCCTCCTACGAGCAGTACTTC	CASSLDTASYEQYF
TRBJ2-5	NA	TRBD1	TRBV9	TGTGCCAGCAGCTTCCTAGGGGGCCGGGAGACCCAGTACTTC	CASSFLGGRETQYF
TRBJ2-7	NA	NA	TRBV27	TGTGCCAGCAGTTTGGTCCTAGCAGCGAGCTCCTACGAGCAGTACTTC	CASSLVLAASSYEQYF
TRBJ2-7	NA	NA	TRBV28	TGTGCCAGCAGTTGGGTCACGGGGTCCTACGAGCAGTACTTC	CASSWVTGSYEQYF
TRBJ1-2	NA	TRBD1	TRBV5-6	TGTGCCAGCAGCTCGACAGGGGGCAGTTATGGCTACACCTTC	CASSSTGGSYGYTF
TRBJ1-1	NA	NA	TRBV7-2	TGTGCCAGCAGCTTTTCGGAGGGGAACACTGAAGCTTTCTTT	CASSFSEGNTEAFF
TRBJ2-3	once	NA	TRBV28	TGTGCCAGCAGTTTTGGGCAGAACACAGATACGCAGTATTTT	CASSFGQNTDTQYF
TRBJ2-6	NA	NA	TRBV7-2	TGTGCCAGCAGCTCACGGCCTCGAGCTACCGGGGCCAACGTCCTGACTTTC	CASSSRPRATGANVLTF
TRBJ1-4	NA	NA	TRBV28	TGTGCCAGCAGTTCCCCACAGGGTAGGGAAAAACTGTTTTTT	CASSSPQGREKLFF
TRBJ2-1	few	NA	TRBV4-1	TGCGCCAGCAGCCAAGATCTGGTACTATACAATGAGCAGTTCTTC	CASSQDLVLYNEQFF
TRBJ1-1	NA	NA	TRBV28	TGTGCCAGCAGTTTTGTCAAGAACACTGAAGCTTTCTTT	CASSFVKNTEAFF
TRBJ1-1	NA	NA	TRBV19	TGTGCCAGTAGTTCCCGTACTAACGGACGGAACACTGAAGCTTTCTTT	CASSSRTNGRNTEAFF
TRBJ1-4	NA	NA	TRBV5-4	TGTGCCAGCAGCTTGGGGCCGCAGCCGACAACTAATGAAAAACTGTTTTTT	CASSLGPQPTTNEKLFF
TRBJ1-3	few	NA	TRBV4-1	TGCGCCAGCAGCCAATACAAGAAATCGACAGGCCCTCACTCTGGAAACACCATATATTTT	CASSQYKKSTGPHSGNTIYF
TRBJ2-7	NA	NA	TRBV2	TGTGCCAGCGAGGAGGGGCGGACCTACGAGCAGTACTTC	CASEEGRTYEQYF
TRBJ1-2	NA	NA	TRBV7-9	TGTGCCAGCTCCCCCGCGGCTGCCTATGGCTACACCTTC	CASSPAAAYGYTF
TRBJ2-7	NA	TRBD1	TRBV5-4	TGTGCCAGCAGCAAGGGACAGGTGATCTACGAGCAGTACTTC	CASSKGQVIYEQYF
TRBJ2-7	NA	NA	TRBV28	TGTGCCAGCAGTCCTCTACCAGGGATCGAGCAGTACTTC	CASSPLPGIEQYF
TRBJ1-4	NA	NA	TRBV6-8	TGTGCCAGCAATGCCGGGTTGGATGAAAAACTGTTTTTT	CASNAGLDEKLFF
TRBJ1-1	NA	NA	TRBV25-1	TGTGCCAGCATCTCTTTCACTGAAGCTTTCTTT	CASISFTEAFF
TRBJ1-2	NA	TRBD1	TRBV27	TGTGCCAGCAGTTTAGCCTGGGGACAGCACTATGGCTACACCTTC	CASSLAWGQHYGYTF
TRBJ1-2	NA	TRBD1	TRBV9	TGTGCCAGCAGGGACTCGGACAGGGGCGTCTATGGCTACACCTTC	CASRDSDRGVYGYTF
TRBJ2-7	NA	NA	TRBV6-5	TGTGCCAGCAGTTACGTGGCCACTCAACCCTACGAGCAGTACTTC	CASSYVATQPYEQYF
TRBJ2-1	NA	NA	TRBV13	TGTGCCAGCAGCTACCGGGGGTTGGGTGGAAATGAGCAGTTCTTC	CASSYRGLGGNEQFF
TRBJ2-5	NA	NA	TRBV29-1	TGCAGCGTTGAAGATGTCCCAGAGGAGACCCAGTACTTC	CSVEDVPEETQYF
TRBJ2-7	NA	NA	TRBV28	TGTGCCAGCAGGCGGGACACCCGCTACGAGCAGTACTTC	CASRRDTRYEQYF
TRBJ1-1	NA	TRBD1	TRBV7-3	TGTGCCAGCAGCTTAGGGAGGGGGCACACTGAAGCTTTCTTT	CASSLGRGHTEAFF
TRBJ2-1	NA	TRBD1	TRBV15	TGTGCCACCAGCAGAGAACGGACAGGGGGAATGAATGAGCAGTTCTTC	CATSRERTGGMNEQFF
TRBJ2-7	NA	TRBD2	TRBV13	TGTGCCAGCAGCCCAGGGACTAACCTTCGGCACGAGCAGTACTTC	CASSPGTNLRHEQYF
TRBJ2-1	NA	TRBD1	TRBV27	TGTGCCAGCAGTCAACAGGGGGCCTCCTACAATGAGCAGTTCTTC	CASSQQGASYNEQFF
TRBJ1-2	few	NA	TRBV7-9	TGTGCCAGCAGCCCCGTGGTGTCCTGGATCGGCTACACCTTC	CASSPVVSWIGYTF